Presented here are 9 T cell receptor beta chains from one specimen sequenced in a study of T cell repertoires in cytomegalovirus infection. TCRdb redid the calling of the reads with MiXCR, one entry per CDR3 protein. In the table there are a few hundred thousand distinct CDR3 sequences, approximately 26% of which are singletons. Sequenced material: PBMCs. The receptors shown here come from a human donor in good health (CMV status not recorded). Some clones in this sample may be carry-over from other donors' samples.

V and J are TRBV4-2 and TRBJ2-3; D unclear. Per germline, CDR1 LGHNA and CDR2 YNFKEQ. CDR3 size: 14 residues. The V gene lost 4 bases and the J gene lost 0 bases, with 8 bases spanning the gap. Here the CDR3 reads CASSPLSSTDTQYF. The CDR3, as DNA: TGTGCCAGCAGCCCTCTGTCTAGCACAGATACGCAGTATTTT.

The J gene is TRBJ1-1, the V gene TRBV14; D ambiguous. The germline V gene encodes CDR1 SGHDN and CDR2 FVKESK. The V end lost 4 bases, the J end lost 1 base, and 16 bases lay between the germline ends. CDR3 length: 16 amino acids. This chain's CDR3 is CASSPLSDGGNTEAFF. The DNA of the CDR3 is TGTGCCAGCAGCCCCCTCTCCGACGGAGGGAACACTGAAGCTTTCTTT.

V and J are TRBV6-2 or TRBV6-3 and TRBJ2-7, with D unclear. The CDR3 totals 15 residues. Germline V gives CDR1 MNHEY, CDR2 SVGEGT. V was trimmed by 7 bases and J by 3 bases, leaving 19 bases between them. The CDR3 coding sequence is TGTGCCAGCAAACCCACCACCGGAGTGGACTACGAGCAGTACTTC. It is translated as CASKPTTGVDYEQYF.

The CDR3 region is CASSFTGSFYVDEQFF. The CDR3 DNA follows: TGTGCCAGCAGCTTTACAGGGTCCTTTTACGTCGATGAGCAGTTCTTC. The J gene is TRBJ2-1, the V gene TRBV5-6, with D possibly matching TRBD1 (6 bases). Trimming shortened V by 2 bases and J by 8 bases, and 20 bases separated the two germline ends. Germline CDR1 reads SGHDT; CDR2 reads YYEEEE. The CDR3 has 16 amino acids.

The chain is built from TRBV12-3 or TRBV12-4 and TRBJ2-2; D is possibly TRBD1 (5 bases). This CDR3 contains 16 residues. V lost 5 bases and J 0 bases, leaving 13 bases between the germline ends. The CDR3 reads CASSPRLQANTGELFF. The CDR3 bases are TGTGCCAGCAGTCCCCGTCTACAGGCGAACACCGGGGAGCTGTTTTTT.

This rearrangement joins TRBV15 to TRBJ1-4; no firm D call. Germline values: CDR1 LNHNV, CDR2 YYDKDF (reference sequence). The CDR3 loop spans 18 amino acids. V was clipped by 3 bases and J by 3 bases, with 20 bases between them. CDR3 sequence reads: CATSRSAVRGASNEKLFF. The CDR3 nucleotides read TGTGCCACCAGCAGGTCGGCGGTACGGGGAGCCTCTAATGAAAAACTGTTTTTT.

The chain joins TRBV11-2 to TRBJ2-7; TRBD2 matches 7 bases. Germline CDR1 SGHAT, CDR2 FQNNGV. The junction had 5 bases not matched to a gene; V was cut back by 1 base and J by 8 bases. The CDR3 loop spans 13 amino acids. The CDR3 region is CASSLGGTMQQYF. CDR3 DNA sequence: TGTGCCAGCAGCTTAGGGGGGACTATGCAGCAGTACTTC. The full variable domain, completed using reference TRBV11-2 and TRBJ2-7, is EAGVAQSPRYKIIEKRQSVAFWCNPISGHATLYWYQQILGQGPKLLIQFQNNGVVDDSQLPKDRFSAERLKGVDSTLKIQPAKLEDSAVYLCASSLGGTMQQYFGPGTRLTVT.

This sequence joins TRBV7-3 and TRBJ2-6; D is uncertain. With 2 bases removed from V and 0 bases from J, the gap between germline ends came to 11 bases. This CDR3 has 17 amino acids. CDR1 SGHTA and CDR2 FQGTGA come from the germline V gene. The CDR3 sequence is CASSLGSISSGANVLTF. The CDR3 bases are TGTGCCAGCAGCTTAGGTAGTATATCCTCTGGGGCCAACGTCCTGACTTTC.

The CDR3 nucleotides read TGTGCCAGCAGCCCTCCGCCCGGGACAAGAAACACCGGGGAGCTGTTTTTT. Amino acid sequence: CASSPPPGTRNTGELFF. The chain carries TRBV7-6 and TRBJ2-2; D may be TRBD1 (6 bases). Germline-derived CDR1 and CDR2 are SGHVS and FNYEAQ. Trimming stripped 5 bases from V and 2 bases from J, with 18 bases between. The CDR3 has 17 residues.